The 8 T cell receptor beta chains presented below share a single source sample, sequenced in a study of cytomegalovirus exposure and HLA in healthy donors. PCR involved 60 Vbeta and 13 Jbeta primers. Sequenced by immunoSEQ multiplex PCR; TCRdb stores in-frame clones only, minus some. The table includes about 300,000 clones, roughly 85% detected once. Sequencing was carried out using PBMCs. The receptors come from a man aged 35-49 years in good health and CMV-seropositive.

The chain links TRBV7-9 to TRBJ2-7; D might be TRBD2 (5 bases). The CDR3 covers 13 residues. Deletions cut 4 bases from V and 4 bases from J, with 11 bases between. CDR1 SEHNR and CDR2 FQNEAQ come from the germline V gene (reference sequence). CDR3: CASSYSGAYEQYF. Written as DNA, the CDR3 is TGTGCCAGCAGCTACAGCGGAGCATACGAGCAGTACTTC.

This chain joins TRBV7-9 and TRBJ2-5; 8 nucleotides match TRBD2. In germline, CDR1 is SEHNR, CDR2 FQNEAQ (reference sequence). V gave up 7 bases and J gave up 4 bases; unmatched junction bases: 11. This CDR3 is built from 15 residues. Here the CDR3 DNA reads TGTGCCAGCACCAAAAAGGAGCTAGCGGGAGAGACCCAGTACTTC. Translating gives CASTKKELAGETQYF.

Only a few counts were recorded for this clone. The same CDR3 is also encoded by other DNA sequences in this sample. The rearrangement links TRBV6-1 to TRBJ1-2; D gene unclear. Trimming cost V 1 base and J 0 bases, with 6 bases left between them. The CDR3 is 14 amino acids. Germline V lookup: CDR1 MNHNS, CDR2 SASEGT. DNA of the CDR3: TGTGCCAGCAGTGAAGTGGCAGCTAACTATGGCTACACCTTC. It encodes CASSEVAANYGYTF.

The chain has TRBV7-8 and TRBJ2-7; 9 bases match TRBD1. The germline gives CDR1 SGHVS, CDR2 FQNEAQ. The CDR3 consists of 16 residues. With 0 bases clipped from V and 3 bases from J, the junction kept 6 bases outside the gene matches. The CDR3 region has the DNA TGTGCCAGCAGCTTAGCGACCGGGACAGGGAACTACGAGCAGTACTTC. It encodes CASSLATGTGNYEQYF.

The chain has TRBV15 and TRBJ1-2, with 7 bases fitting TRBD1. The CDR3 consists of 15 residues. CDR1 and CDR2 from the germline V gene are LNHNV and YYDKDF (reference sequence). After removal of 3 bases from V and 10 bases from J, the junction contained 14 bases not matched to a gene. CDR3 sequence reads: CATSRVRTGGGSYTF. For the CDR3, the DNA is TGTGCCACCAGCAGGGTCCGGACAGGTGGAGGGTCCTACACCTTC.

The genes are TRBV5-5 and TRBJ1-1; 7 bases fit TRBD1. Germline V gene lookup returns CDR1 SGHKS and CDR2 YYEKEE (reference sequence). Trimming took 3 bases from V and 1 from J; bases not matched to a gene: 3. The CDR3 is made up of 14 amino acids. The CDR3 DNA is TGTGCCAGCAGCTCGGGGACAGCGAACACTGAAGCTTTCTTT. The encoded protein is CASSSGTANTEAFF.

This clone was counted only a few times. The chain links TRBV10-3 to TRBJ2-5; TRBD1 is a possible D gene (6 bases). Germline CDR1 reads ENHRY; CDR2 reads SYGVKD. The CDR3 has 13 amino acids. Between the trimmed V and J ends, which lost 4 bases and 2 bases, there was a span of 8 bases. CDR3 sequence: CAISAGQQETQYF. CDR3 nucleotides: TGTGCCATCAGTGCAGGACAGCAAGAGACCCAGTACTTC.

The gene calls are TRBV27 and TRBJ2-1, with TRBD2 identical over 11 bases. This CDR3 is 15 amino acids long. After removal of 7 bases from V and 4 bases from J, the junction contained 6 bases not matched to a gene. In germline, CDR1 is MNHEY, CDR2 SMNVEV (reference sequence). For the CDR3, the DNA is TGTGCCAGCACTATAGCGGGAGGGCCTTACAATGAGCAGTTCTTC. Translation: CASTIAGGPYNEQFF.